This TCR beta chain came from a study of glioma-infiltrating T cells after dendritic cell vaccination. Turning to the study itself: Samples are from glioblastoma patients in Phase I and II dendritic cell vaccine trials. Autologous tumor lysate was loaded overnight onto monocyte-derived dendritic cells grown seven days with IL-4 and GM-CSF.

The primer mix had 60 V beta and 13 J beta primers. The repertoire was sequenced with immunoSEQ multiplex PCR; TCRdb's copy has only in-frame clones and lacks some. There are about 50,000 clones in the sample; 85% occur only once, and roughly 8.8% lies in the top ten. Time point in this sample: after dendritic cell vaccination, including at tumor progression/relapse. PBMC were collected before vaccination, two weeks after the third vaccination, and at progression. Trimming took 1 base from V and 5 from J; bases not matched to a gene: 16. Germline CDR1 reads SEHNR; CDR2 reads FQNEAQ (reference sequence). This CDR3 spans 19 amino acids.

The J gene is TRBJ2-2, the V gene TRBV7-9; TRBD2 agrees at 7 bases. This TCR derives from a human donor with glioblastoma. This specimen consisted of blood, obtained after dendritic cell vaccination. The CDR3 here is CASSLVRQWRGFGTGELFF. CDR3 DNA sequence: TGTGCCAGCAGCTTAGTTCGGCAGTGGCGGGGGTTTGGTACCGGGGAGCTGTTTTTT.